This is a list of T cell receptor beta chains from one sample in a study of blood T cell repertoires in COVID-19. Measured with immunoSEQ multiplex PCR; TCRdb has only the in-frame clones, and not every one. Of approximately 30,000 clones in the sample, 85% were seen once. The sample consisted of peripheral blood. All receptors derive from a human donor with acute or convalescent COVID-19. The donor label of this sample is uncertain. The CDR3 runs from the conserved cysteine through the conserved F or W. D genes are given only for firm matches. For some rows the clone size is stated as once, few or many, or as a class when expanded; others skip it.

size | J | D | V | DNA | CDR3
- | TRBJ2-7 | - | TRBV3-1/TRBV3-2 | TGTGCCAGCAGCCAAGGGGGAGGAGTAGTCCCCTACGAGCAGTACTTC | CASSQGGGVVPYEQYF
- | TRBJ1-1 | - | TRBV6-5 | TGTGCCAGCAGCCAGCAGGGGCGTGAAGCTTTCTTT | CASSQQGREAFF
- | TRBJ2-3 | TRBD1 | TRBV2 | TGTGCCAGCAGTGGACAGGGGCGGGGTACGCAGTATTTT | CASSGQGRGTQYF
- | TRBJ1-4 | - | TRBV6-5 | TGTGCCAGCCGTAGAGGCACAACTAATGAAAAACTGTTTTTT | CASRRGTTNEKLFF
- | TRBJ2-7 | TRBD1 | TRBV10-3 | TGTGCCATCAGCCCTAGACCCGGGACAGAGGGGAAACTGCAGTACTTC | CAISPRPGTEGKLQYF
- | TRBJ1-1 | - | TRBV30 | TGTGCCCGAGGGAGCCTCGGCGAAGCTTTCTTT | CARGSLGEAFF
medium-sized | TRBJ2-5 | - | TRBV11-3 | TGTGCCAGCAGCTACAGGAGAGGGAGGGAGACCCAGTACTTC | CASSYRRGRETQYF
- | TRBJ1-2 | TRBD1 | TRBV19 | TGTGCCAGTAGTACGGACAGGGCCGGCTATGGCTACACCTTC | CASSTDRAGYGYTF
once | TRBJ2-3 | TRBD2 | TRBV19 | TGTGCCAGTAGTACCTCGGGGGGGCGAGATACGCAGTATTTT | CASSTSGGRDTQYF
- | TRBJ1-2 | - | TRBV19 | TGTGCCAGTAGTACCTCTCGGGCCACTAGAGAGGGCTACACCTTC | CASSTSRATREGYTF
- | TRBJ2-1 | TRBD2 | TRBV19 | TGTGCCAGTAGTCCCCGGAGAGGGCGGGGGGGCTTGAATGAGCAGTTCTTC | CASSPRRGRGGLNEQFF
- | TRBJ2-3 | TRBD2 | TRBV3-1/TRBV3-2 | TGTGCCAGCAGCCCTTTAGCGGGGGGGCCCGCAGATACGCAGTATTTT | CASSPLAGGPADTQYF
- | TRBJ2-7 | - | TRBV6-2/TRBV6-3 | TGTGCCAGCAGTTACTCGTCTAGCGCTAGCTCCTACGAGCAGTACTTC | CASSYSSSASSYEQYF
once | TRBJ2-1 | TRBD2 | TRBV27 | TGTGCCAGGAGAGGGACTAGCGTCTCCTACAATGAGCAGTTCTTC | CARRGTSVSYNEQFF
- | TRBJ1-2 | TRBD1 | TRBV10-3 | TGTGCCATCAGTGAACAGGGGGAAAACTATGGCTACACCTTC | CAISEQGENYGYTF
- | TRBJ2-2 | - | TRBV11-3 | TGTGCCAGCAGCTTAGGGGCGATCGGGGAGCTGTTTTTT | CASSLGAIGELFF
- | TRBJ1-4 | - | TRBV7-2 | TGTGCCAGCAGCTTATTAACAGGGACCTATGAAAAACTGTTTTTT | CASSLLTGTYEKLFF
- | TRBJ1-2 | - | TRBV28 | TGTGCCAGCAGTTTTTCCCGGGTTGGTGGCTTCACCTTC | CASSFSRVGGFTF
- | TRBJ2-6 | - | TRBV28 | TGTGCCAGCAGTTTTTCACCGGTCTCTGGGGCCAACGTCCTGACTTTC | CASSFSPVSGANVLTF
few | TRBJ1-1 | TRBD1 | TRBV11-3 | TGTGCCAGCAGCCCCGGACAGGGGGCTACGTCTGAAGCTTTCTTT | CASSPGQGATSEAFF
- | TRBJ1-2 | TRBD1 | TRBV29-1 | TGCAGCGTTGAGGCTATTCAGGACAGGTCCTATGGCTACACCTTC | CSVEAIQDRSYGYTF
- | TRBJ1-2 | - | TRBV4-2 | TGTGCCAGCAGCCAAGACCAGGGCCCGGTTTCCTACACCTTC | CASSQDQGPVSYTF
- | TRBJ1-2 | TRBD1 | TRBV7-8 | TGTGCCAGCAGCTTTACTAGGGACAGGGTAGGCATATTTGATGGCTACACCTTC | CASSFTRDRVGIFDGYTF
few | TRBJ1-2 | - | TRBV11-2 | TGTGCCAGCAGCTTAGATCAGGGGACCTACATCTATGGCTACACCTTC | CASSLDQGTYIYGYTF
- | TRBJ2-7 | - | TRBV6-5 | TGTGCCAGCGGAGACTACGAGCAGTACTTC | CASGDYEQYF
once | TRBJ2-2 | TRBD2 | TRBV5-1 | TGCGCCAGCAGCTCTAGCGGGGGGGCCACCACCGGGGAGCTGTTTTTT | CASSSSGGATTGELFF
- | TRBJ2-2 | TRBD1 | TRBV27 | TGTGCCAGCAGTCCGCTAGAACAGGGGAGTCACACCGGGGAGCTGTTTTTT | CASSPLEQGSHTGELFF
- | TRBJ1-2 | - | TRBV6-5 | TGTGCCAGCAGTTACGGCGGCCAAAACTATGGCTACACCTTC | CASSYGGQNYGYTF
once | TRBJ1-1 | TRBD1 | TRBV9 | TGTGCCAGCAGCACGGACAGGGGTACTGAAGCTTTCTTT | CASSTDRGTEAFF
- | TRBJ1-2 | TRBD1 | TRBV9 | TGTGCCAGCAGCATACGGGACAGGGTGGGTACTAACTATGGCTACACCTTC | CASSIRDRVGTNYGYTF
- | TRBJ2-1 | TRBD1 | TRBV6-6 | TGTGCCAGCAGTTACATGGAGGACAGGGTAGGGCAGTTCTTC | CASSYMEDRVGQFF
- | TRBJ1-2 | TRBD1 | TRBV6-2/TRBV6-3 | TGTGCCAGCAGTTACCTGGACAGGGCTCGTGGCTACACCTTC | CASSYLDRARGYTF
- | TRBJ2-7 | - | TRBV6-5 | TGTGCCAGTAGCCGGGGGAGGCGGGAGCAGTACTTC | CASSRGRREQYF
- | TRBJ1-1 | TRBD1 | TRBV14 | TGTGCCAGCAGCGGACAGGGTCCTGAAGCTTTCTTT | CASSGQGPEAFF
- | TRBJ2-7 | TRBD2 | TRBV10-3 | TGTGCCATCAGTGACCAGCGGGGGGGCTACGAGCAGTACTTC | CAISDQRGGYEQYF
- | TRBJ2-1 | - | TRBV19 | TGTGCCAGTAGCCCAGGGGTCTCCTACAATGAGCAGTTCTTC | CASSPGVSYNEQFF
- | TRBJ2-1 | - | TRBV6-1 | TGTGCCAGCAGTGAAGGAGCTGGAGGTTACAATGAGCAGTTCTTC | CASSEGAGGYNEQFF
- | TRBJ2-3 | - | TRBV20-1 | TGCAGTGCTAGCGTAGCTCCAACGCAGTATTTT | CSASVAPTQYF
- | TRBJ2-3 | TRBD2 | TRBV10-1 | TGCGCCAGCAGTGAGTTAGCGGGGGGCTGGGATACGCAGTATTTT | CASSELAGGWDTQYF
- | TRBJ1-1 | TRBD1 | TRBV28 | TGTGCCAGCCACCAGGGAACAGGGGCCACCAACACTGAAGCTTTCTTT | CASHQGTGATNTEAFF
few | TRBJ1-2 | - | TRBV5-6 | TGTGCCAGCAGCTGGGCAGACAGTTCCGGCTACACCTTC | CASSWADSSGYTF
- | TRBJ2-7 | TRBD2 | TRBV5-4 | TGTGCCAGCAGCGCACTAGCGCCAAGCTCCTACGAGCAGTACTTC | CASSALAPSSYEQYF
- | TRBJ1-3 | TRBD1 | TRBV11-3 | TGTGCCAGCAGCACGACAGGGTTTGGAAACACCATATATTTT | CASSTTGFGNTIYF
- | TRBJ1-5 | - | TRBV6-6 | TGTGCCAGCAGACTCTGGGACACCTCAGGCTTCCAGCCCCAGCATTTT | CASRLWDTSGFQPQHF
- | TRBJ1-1 | - | TRBV6-6 | TGTGCCAGCAGAGACACAGGGTTAGTCATGAACACTGAAGCTTTCTTT | CASRDTGLVMNTEAFF
- | TRBJ1-5 | - | TRBV2 | TGTGCCAGCAGTTCGCTCCCCGGGGGCAATCAGCCCCAGCATTTT | CASSSLPGGNQPQHF
- | TRBJ1-5 | TRBD1 | TRBV6-1 | TGTGCCAGCAGTGCCCGGGACAGGGGTAGCAATCAGCCCCAGCATTTT | CASSARDRGSNQPQHF
- | TRBJ2-1 | TRBD2 | TRBV28 | TGTGCCAGCAGGGCGGGGGCCTACAATGAGCAGTTCTTC | CASRAGAYNEQFF
- | TRBJ1-5 | - | TRBV9 | TGTGCCAGCAGCCGAACAGGTAGCAATCAGCCCCAGCATTTT | CASSRTGSNQPQHF
- | TRBJ1-1 | TRBD1 | TRBV29-1 | TGCAGCACCCTCCAGGGGGGTGCCGCTGAAGCTTTCTTT | CSTLQGGAAEAFF
- | TRBJ1-1 | TRBD1 | TRBV2 | TGTGCCAGCACCACCGGACAGGTCCCTGAAGCTTTCTTT | CASTTGQVPEAFF
- | TRBJ1-1 | - | TRBV29-1 | TGCAGCATAGACGCAGGGGCTAACACTGAAGCTTTCTTT | CSIDAGANTEAFF
- | TRBJ1-1 | - | TRBV11-2 | TGTGCCAGCAGCTTAGCAGGTCGCACCGAAGCTTTCTTT | CASSLAGRTEAFF
- | TRBJ1-3 | - | TRBV5-6 | TGTGCCAGCAGCTTGAGGGGCCTCTCTGGAAACACCATATATTTT | CASSLRGLSGNTIYF
- | TRBJ2-2 | TRBD2 | TRBV7-2 | TGTGCCAGCAGCTACCCTCGGGGGGGGGCCGTCACCGGGGAGCTGTTTTTT | CASSYPRGGAVTGELFF
- | TRBJ2-5 | - | TRBV11-1 | TGTGCCAGCAGCCCCGCGACCGGGCAAGAGACCCAGTACTTC | CASSPATGQETQYF
- | TRBJ1-1 | TRBD1 | TRBV7-2 | TGTGCCAGCAGCATATTACAGGGGCAAGCTTTCTTT | CASSILQGQAFF
- | TRBJ2-5 | TRBD2 | TRBV7-8 | TGTGCCAGCAGTTCTAGCGGGGGGGCCGTTTGGGAGACCCAGTACTTC | CASSSSGGAVWETQYF
- | TRBJ2-7 | TRBD1 | TRBV9 | TGTGCCAGCAGCTCCCGGGACAGGGGATTGTTGTACTCCTACGAGCAGTACTTC | CASSSRDRGLLYSYEQYF
- | TRBJ1-2 | - | TRBV30 | TGTGCCTGGAGTGTTTTGGCAGGGAGGCATGGCTACACCTTC | CAWSVLAGRHGYTF